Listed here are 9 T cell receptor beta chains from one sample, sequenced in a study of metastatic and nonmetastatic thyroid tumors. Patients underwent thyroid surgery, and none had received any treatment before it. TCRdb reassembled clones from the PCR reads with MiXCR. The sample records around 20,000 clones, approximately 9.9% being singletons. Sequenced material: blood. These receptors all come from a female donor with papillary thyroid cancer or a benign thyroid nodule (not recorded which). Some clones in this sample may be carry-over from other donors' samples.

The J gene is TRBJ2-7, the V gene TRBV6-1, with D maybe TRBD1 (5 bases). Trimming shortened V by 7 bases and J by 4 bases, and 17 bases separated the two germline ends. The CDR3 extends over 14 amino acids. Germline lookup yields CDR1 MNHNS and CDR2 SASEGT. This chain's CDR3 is CASKFGQGLYEQYF. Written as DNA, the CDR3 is TGTGCCAGCAAATTTGGGCAGGGTTTGTACGAGCAGTACTTC.

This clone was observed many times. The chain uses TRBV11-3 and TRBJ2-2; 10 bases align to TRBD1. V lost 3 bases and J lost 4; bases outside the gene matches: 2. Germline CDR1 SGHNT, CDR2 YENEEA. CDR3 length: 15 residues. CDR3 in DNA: TGTGCCAGCAGCTTGGACAGGGGGGGCACCGGGGAGCTGTTTTTT. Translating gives CASSLDRGGTGELFF.

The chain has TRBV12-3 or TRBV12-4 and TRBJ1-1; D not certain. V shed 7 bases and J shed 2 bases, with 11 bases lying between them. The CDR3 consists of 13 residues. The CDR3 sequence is CASTRLINTEAFF. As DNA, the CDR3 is TGTGCCAGCACTAGGCTTATTAACACTGAAGCTTTCTTT.

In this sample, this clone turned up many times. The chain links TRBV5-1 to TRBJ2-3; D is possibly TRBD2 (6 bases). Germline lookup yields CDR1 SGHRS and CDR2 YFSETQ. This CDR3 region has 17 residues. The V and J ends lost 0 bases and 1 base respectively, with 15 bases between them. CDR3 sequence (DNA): TGCGCCAGCAGCTTGGGATTAGGCGCTAGCGGCACAGATACGCAGTATTTT. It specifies CASSLGLGASGTDTQYF. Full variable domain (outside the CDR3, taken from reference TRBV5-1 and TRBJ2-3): KAGVTQTPRYLIKTRGQQVTLSCSPISGHRSVSWYQQTPGQGLQFLFEYFSETQRNKGNFPGRFSGRQFSNSRSEMNVSTLELGDSALYLCASSLGLGASGTDTQYFGPGTRLTVL.

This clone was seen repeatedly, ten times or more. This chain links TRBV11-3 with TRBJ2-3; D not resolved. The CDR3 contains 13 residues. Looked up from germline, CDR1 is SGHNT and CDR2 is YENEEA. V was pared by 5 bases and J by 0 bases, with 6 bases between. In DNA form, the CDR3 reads TGTGCCAGCAGCCAGGACAGCACAGATACGCAGTATTTT. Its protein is CASSQDSTDTQYF.

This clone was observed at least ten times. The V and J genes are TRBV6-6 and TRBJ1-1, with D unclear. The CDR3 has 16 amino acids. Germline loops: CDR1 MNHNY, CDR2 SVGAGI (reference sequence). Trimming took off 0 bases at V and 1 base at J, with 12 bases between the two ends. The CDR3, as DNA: TGTGCCAGCAGTTACTCAACCCCCACGGGGAACACTGAAGCTTTCTTT. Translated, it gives CASSYSTPTGNTEAFF.

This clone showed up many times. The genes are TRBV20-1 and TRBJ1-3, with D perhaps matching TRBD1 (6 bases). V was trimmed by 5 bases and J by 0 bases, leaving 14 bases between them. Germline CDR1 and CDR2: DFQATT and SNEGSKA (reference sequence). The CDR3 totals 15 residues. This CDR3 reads CSASQGQSSGNTIYF. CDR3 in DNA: TGCAGTGCTTCCCAGGGACAATCCTCTGGAAACACCATATATTTT.

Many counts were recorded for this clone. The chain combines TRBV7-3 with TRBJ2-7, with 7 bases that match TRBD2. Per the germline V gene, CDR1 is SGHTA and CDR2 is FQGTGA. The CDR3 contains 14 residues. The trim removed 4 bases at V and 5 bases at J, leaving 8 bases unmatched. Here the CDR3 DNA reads TGTGCCAGCAGCTCCGGGACTATTAATGACGAGCAGTACTTC. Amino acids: CASSSGTINDEQYF.

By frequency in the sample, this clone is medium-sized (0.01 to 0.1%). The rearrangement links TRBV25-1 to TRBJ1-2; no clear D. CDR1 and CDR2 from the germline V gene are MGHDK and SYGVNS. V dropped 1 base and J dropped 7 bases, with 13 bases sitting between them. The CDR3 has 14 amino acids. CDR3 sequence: CASSESGQASGYTF. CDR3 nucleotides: TGTGCCAGCAGTGAATCTGGGCAGGCGTCTGGCTACACCTTC.